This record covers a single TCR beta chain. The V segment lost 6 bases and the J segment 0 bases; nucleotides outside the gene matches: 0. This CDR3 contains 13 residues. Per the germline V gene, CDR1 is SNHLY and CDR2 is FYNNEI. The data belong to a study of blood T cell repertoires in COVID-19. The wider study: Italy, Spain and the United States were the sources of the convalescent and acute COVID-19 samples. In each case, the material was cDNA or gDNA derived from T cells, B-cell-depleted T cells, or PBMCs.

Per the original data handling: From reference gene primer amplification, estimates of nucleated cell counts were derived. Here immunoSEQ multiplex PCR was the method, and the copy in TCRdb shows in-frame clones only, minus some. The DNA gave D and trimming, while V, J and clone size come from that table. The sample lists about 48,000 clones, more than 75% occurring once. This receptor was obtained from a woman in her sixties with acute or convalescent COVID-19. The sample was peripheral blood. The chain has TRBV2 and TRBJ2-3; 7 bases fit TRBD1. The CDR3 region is CASRGQSTDTQYF. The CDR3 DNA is TGTGCCAGCAGGGGACAGAGCACAGATACGCAGTATTTT.